This record looks at one T cell receptor (beta chain) sequence and its context. What it recognizes is unknown. Diagnoses used clinical symptoms, serum thyroxine and TRAb, thyroid ultrasound and orbital computed tomography. The data derive from a study of T cells in Graves' hyperthyroidism and ophthalmopathy. Trimming cost V 0 bases and J 5 bases, with 8 bases left between them. The CDR3 sequence is 13 residues long. CDR1 is KGHSH and CDR2 is LQKENI in the germline V gene. Regarding the study as a whole: Blood samples included most of the expanded thyroid clonotypes exceeding 0.001. A model built on 13 V-J features separated ophthalmopathy from stable hyperthyroidism.

What was amplified from RNA transcripts were TCR beta CDR3 regions. A first-round RT-PCR of the TCR CDR3 used the HTBI primer set. A single record per CDR3 protein comes from TCRdb applying MiXCR to the multiplex PCR reads. The sample carries hundreds of thousands of distinct CDR3 sequences, roughly 20% recorded once. The clonotype originates from a man aged 30 to 45 with Graves' ophthalmopathy. The sample comprised blood. The chain combines TRBV18 with TRBJ2-7, with no clear D. As DNA, the CDR3 is TGTGCCAGCTCACCACCCAATCGGGACGAGCAGTACTTC. Residues: CASSPPNRDEQYF.